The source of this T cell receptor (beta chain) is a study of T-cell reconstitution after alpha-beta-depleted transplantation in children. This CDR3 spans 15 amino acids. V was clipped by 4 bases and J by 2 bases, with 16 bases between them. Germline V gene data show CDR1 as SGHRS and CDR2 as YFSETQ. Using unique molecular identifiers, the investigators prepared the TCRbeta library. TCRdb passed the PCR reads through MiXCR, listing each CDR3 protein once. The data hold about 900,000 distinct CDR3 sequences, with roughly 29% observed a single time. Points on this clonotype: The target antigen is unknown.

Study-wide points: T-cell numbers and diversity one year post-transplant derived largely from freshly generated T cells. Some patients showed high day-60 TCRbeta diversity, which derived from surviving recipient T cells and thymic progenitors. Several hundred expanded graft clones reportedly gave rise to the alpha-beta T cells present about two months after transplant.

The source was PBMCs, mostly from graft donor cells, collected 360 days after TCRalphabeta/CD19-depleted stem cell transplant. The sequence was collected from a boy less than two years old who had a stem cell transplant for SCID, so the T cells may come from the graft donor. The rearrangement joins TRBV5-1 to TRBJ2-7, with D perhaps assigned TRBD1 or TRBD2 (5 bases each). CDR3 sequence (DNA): TGCGCCAGCAGCAGCAGGGTTTTCGGGACCTACGAGCAGTACTTC. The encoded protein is CASSSRVFGTYEQYF.